This TCR beta chain was sequenced during a study of shared clonotypes between healthy human individuals. The CDR3 totals 11 residues. Trimming stripped 4 bases from V and 3 bases from J, with 7 bases between. CDR1 SQVTM and CDR2 ANQGSEA come from the germline V gene. TCRdb's table, derived via immunoSEQ multiplex PCR, lists solely in-frame clones and lacks some. The repertoire holds around 500,000 clones, with 81% as singletons. This chain links TRBV29-1 with TRBJ2-7; no firm D call. Sequenced: PBMCs. The TCR sequence derives from a woman aged 35 to 49 in good health. Some clones in this sample may be carry-over from other donors' samples. The CDR3 DNA reads as TGCAGCGTTGGTATCAGCTACGAGCAGTACTTC. This gives the protein CSVGISYEQYF.